These 14 T cell receptor beta chains share one sample of origin, sequenced in a study of blood T cell repertoires in COVID-19. The repertoire was sequenced with immunoSEQ multiplex PCR; TCRdb's copy has only in-frame clones and lacks some. The sample contains about 220,000 clones, about 85% of which appear only once. Sequenced: PBMCs or T cells enriched from blood (not recorded which). All receptors derive from a woman aged 30 to 39 who had recovered from COVID-19.

This sequence joins TRBV25-1 and TRBJ2-5; 9 bases fit TRBD2. Germline CDR1 MGHDK, CDR2 SYGVNS. The CDR3 is 16 amino acids. After removal of 6 bases from V and 2 bases from J, the junction contained 10 bases not matched to a gene. CDR3: CASRVNGGGGQETQYF. The CDR3 DNA follows: TGTGCCAGCAGGGTAAACGGCGGGGGGGGTCAAGAGACCCAGTACTTC.

This sequence joins TRBV12-3 or TRBV12-4 and TRBJ2-7; TRBD2 might be the D (5 bases). There are 12 residues in the CDR3. Trimming took off 8 bases at V and 7 bases at J, with 15 bases between the two ends. CDR3 residues: CASGGMLREQYF. In DNA form, the CDR3 reads TGTGCCAGCGGAGGAATGCTACGTGAGCAGTACTTC.

The rearrangement uses TRBV6-4 and TRBJ1-2; no definite D call. V shed 4 bases and J shed 4 bases, with 10 bases lying between them. This CDR3 spans 13 amino acids. Looked up from germline, CDR1 is MRHNA and CDR2 is SNTAGT. The CDR3 nucleotides are TGTGCCAGCAGTGGTCCTGAGGGCTATGGCTACACCTTC. It specifies CASSGPEGYGYTF.

The chain is built from TRBV9 and TRBJ1-4, with D perhaps matching TRBD1 (5 bases). V was trimmed by 2 bases and J by 6 bases, leaving 11 bases between them. CDR3 length: 14 residues. Germline CDR1 SGDLS, CDR2 YYNGEE. CDR3 loop: CASSVGGSDEKLFF. Written as DNA, the CDR3 is TGTGCCAGCAGCGTTGGGGGGAGTGATGAAAAACTGTTTTTT.

The chain combines TRBV7-3 with TRBJ2-1; 7 bases line up with TRBD2. From germline, CDR1 is SGHTA and CDR2 FQGTGA. V dropped 1 base and J dropped 9; count of bases not matched to a gene: 6. The CDR3 has 14 residues. CDR3 DNA sequence: TGTGCCAGCAGCTTAAAGAGAAGCGGGGCTGAGCAGTTCTTC. It yields the protein CASSLKRSGAEQFF.

The chain carries TRBV6-4 and TRBJ2-2, with 7 bases fitting TRBD2. CDR3 size: 14 residues. The germline V gene encodes CDR1 MRHNA and CDR2 SNTAGT. Trimming at V came to 8 bases and at J to 3 bases, leaving 6 bases not matched to a gene. The CDR3 reads CASSSGEDTGELFF. As DNA, the CDR3 is TGTGCCAGCTCCAGCGGGGAGGACACCGGGGAGCTGTTTTTT.

CDR3 amino acids: CASGLAAIIYGYTF. The CDR3 DNA is TGTGCTAGTGGTTTAGCAGCGATTATCTATGGCTACACCTTC. The chain combines TRBV12-5 with TRBJ1-2; D unresolved. Trimming took 3 bases from V and 4 from J, leaving 12 bases between them. Germline CDR1 is LGHNT and CDR2 is FRNRAP. This CDR3 is built from 14 residues. The whole variable domain, remainder taken from reference TRBV12-5 and TRBJ1-2, is DARVTQTPRHKVTEMGQEVTMRCQPILGHNTVFWYRQTMMQGLELLAYFRNRAPLDDSGMPKDRFSAEMPDATLATLKIQPSEPRDSAVYFCASGLAAIIYGYTFGSGTRLTVV.

This clone was detected once. The rearrangement joins TRBV5-4 to TRBJ1-2; D remains unclear. The CDR3 spans 13 residues. Germline V lookup: CDR1 SGHNT, CDR2 YYREEE (reference sequence). V gave up 3 bases and J gave up 2 bases, with 8 bases separating them. CDR3 bases: TGTGCCAGCAGCTCTACAGAAAACTATGGCTACACCTTC. Its protein product is CASSSTENYGYTF.

This CDR3 is CASSPTGTGANQPQHF. The CDR3 nucleotides are TGTGCCAGCAGCCCTACCGGGACAGGGGCCAATCAGCCCCAGCATTTT. The chain recombines TRBV5-6 with TRBJ1-5; 10 positions agree with TRBD1. CDR1 is SGHDT and CDR2 is YYEEEE in the germline V gene. CDR3 size: 16 residues. V shed 4 bases and J 3 bases; nucleotides not matched to a gene: 7. Variable domain in full (rest from reference TRBV5-6 and TRBJ1-5): DAGVTQSPTHLIKTRGQQVTLRCSPKSGHDTVSWYQQALGQGPQFIFQYYEEEERQRGNFPDRFSGHQFPNYSSELNVNALLLGDSALYLCASSPTGTGANQPQHFGDGTRLSIL.

The chain is built from TRBV4-3 and TRBJ1-1; no firm D call. V was clipped by 0 bases and J by 3 bases, with 14 bases between them. The CDR3 sequence is 16 residues long. The germline V gene has CDR1 LGHNA and CDR2 YSLEER. The CDR3: CASSQDRVGDDTEAFF. CDR3 nucleotide sequence: TGCGCCAGCAGCCAAGATCGTGTGGGAGATGACACTGAAGCTTTCTTT.

This chain connects TRBV2 to TRBJ1-1; no clear D gene. Germline CDR1 SNHLY, CDR2 FYNNEI. The V end was cut by 2 bases, the J end by 12 bases, with 10 bases between. The CDR3 is made up of 11 amino acids. The chain's CDR3 is CASSEPSSSFF. The CDR3 bases are TGTGCCAGCAGTGAACCCAGTTCGTCTTTCTTT.

This clone occurred a few times. V is TRBV5-1 and J is TRBJ2-7, with D possibly being TRBD1 (5 bases). Germline V gives CDR1 SGHRS, CDR2 YFSETQ. V lost 0 bases and J lost 0, with 7 bases in between. This CDR3 region has 14 residues. Here the CDR3 DNA reads TGCGCCAGCAGCTTGGGGACAAACTCCTACGAGCAGTACTTC. This codes for CASSLGTNSYEQYF.

This clone was seen once. V is TRBV7-9 and J is TRBJ1-2, with a weak D call TRBD1 (6 bases). Trimming pared 0 bases from V and 7 bases from J, leaving 15 bases between. The CDR3 totals 15 residues. Germline V lookup: CDR1 SEHNR, CDR2 FQNEAQ (reference sequence). The CDR3 region is CASSLALAGAGGYTF. CDR3 sequence (DNA): TGTGCCAGCAGCTTAGCCCTGGCAGGGGCGGGTGGCTACACCTTC.

For the CDR3, the DNA is TGTGCCAGCAGCTTACCGAATTCTTCCGGGGGGGCCCCAGATACGCAGTATTTT. Protein sequence: CASSLPNSSGGAPDTQYF. This chain connects TRBV7-6 to TRBJ2-3; 8 positions agree with TRBD2. CDR1 is SGHVS, CDR2 FNYEAQ, per germline. The V segment lost 2 bases and the J segment 4 bases; nucleotides outside the gene matches: 14. The CDR3 runs to 18 residues. Full variable domain (rest looked up from reference TRBV7-6 and TRBJ2-3): GAGVSQSPRYKVTKRGQDVALRCDPISGHVSLYWYRQALGQGPEFLTYFNYEAQQDKSGLPNDRFSAERPEGSISTLTIQRTEQRDSAMYRCASSLPNSSGGAPDTQYFGPGTRLTVL.